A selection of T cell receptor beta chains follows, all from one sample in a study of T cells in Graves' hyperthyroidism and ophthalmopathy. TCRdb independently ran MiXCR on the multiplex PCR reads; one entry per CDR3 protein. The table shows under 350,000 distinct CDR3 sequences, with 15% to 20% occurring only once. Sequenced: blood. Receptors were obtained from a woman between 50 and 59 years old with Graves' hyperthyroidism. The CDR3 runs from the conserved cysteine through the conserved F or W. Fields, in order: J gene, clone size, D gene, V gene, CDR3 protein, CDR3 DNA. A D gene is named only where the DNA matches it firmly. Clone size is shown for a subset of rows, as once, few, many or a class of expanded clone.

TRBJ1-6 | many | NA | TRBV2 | CASSESASVGSPLHF | TGTGCCAGCAGTGAAAGTGCCAGCGTAGGTTCACCCCTCCACTTT
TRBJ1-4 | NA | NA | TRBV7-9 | CASSFPGGSNEKLFF | TGTGCCAGCAGCTTTCCGGGGGGATCTAATGAAAAACTGTTTTTT
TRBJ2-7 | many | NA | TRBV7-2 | CASSPGGRNYEQYF | TGTGCCAGCAGCCCGGGTGGGCGGAACTACGAGCAGTACTTC
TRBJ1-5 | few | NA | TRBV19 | CASSISGGGNQPQHF | TGTGCCAGTAGTATCTCGGGGGGCGGCAATCAGCCCCAGCATTTT
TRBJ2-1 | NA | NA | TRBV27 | CASARGEPYNEQFF | TGTGCCAGCGCTCGGGGAGAGCCCTACAATGAGCAGTTCTTC
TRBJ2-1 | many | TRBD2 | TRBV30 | CAWRPAGGTYNEQFF | TGTGCCTGGAGGCCGGCGGGGGGTACCTACAATGAGCAGTTCTTC
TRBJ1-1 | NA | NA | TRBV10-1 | CASRARTPEAFF | TGCGCCAGCAGGGCGCGGACACCTGAAGCTTTCTTT
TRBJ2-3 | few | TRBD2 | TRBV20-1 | CSARDLHGTTHTDTQYF | TGCAGTGCTAGAGATCTCCATGGGACTACCCACACAGATACGCAGTATTTT
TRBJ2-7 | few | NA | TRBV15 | CATSRDLDSWPYEQYF | TGTGCCACCAGCAGAGATCTGGACTCATGGCCCTACGAGCAGTACTTC
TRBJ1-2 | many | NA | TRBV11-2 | CASSTGPGGYGYTF | TGTGCCAGCAGCACAGGGCCGGGGGGCTATGGCTACACCTTC
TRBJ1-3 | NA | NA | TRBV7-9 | CASVLSGNTIYF | TGTGCCAGTGTGCTCTCTGGAAACACCATATATTTT
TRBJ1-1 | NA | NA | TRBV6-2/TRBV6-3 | CALQRGGIVTEAFF | TGTGCCCTCCAGCGGGGGGGTATAGTTACTGAAGCTTTCTTT
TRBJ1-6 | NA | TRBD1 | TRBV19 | CASSEGGGNSPLHF | TGTGCCAGTAGTGAAGGGGGCGGCAATTCACCCCTCCACTTT
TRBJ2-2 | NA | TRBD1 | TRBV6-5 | CASSSGSQGAGELFF | TGTGCCAGCAGTTCTGGGTCGCAGGGGGCCGGGGAGCTGTTTTTT
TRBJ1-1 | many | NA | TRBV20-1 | CSGRDTDTEAFF | TGCAGTGGCCGGGACACTGACACTGAAGCTTTCTTT
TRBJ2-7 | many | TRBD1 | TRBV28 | CASSILQGADEQYF | TGTGCCAGCAGTATCCTACAGGGGGCGGACGAGCAGTACTTC
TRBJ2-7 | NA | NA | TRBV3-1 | CASSQDAQGRDEQYF | TGTGCCAGCAGCCAAGATGCCCAGGGTCGGGACGAGCAGTACTTC
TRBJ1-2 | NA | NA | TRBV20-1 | CSARRPPYGYTF | TGCAGTGCTAGACGACCTCCATATGGCTACACCTTC
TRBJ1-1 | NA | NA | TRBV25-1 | CASSETAGNTEAFF | TGTGCCAGCAGTGAGACCGCGGGGAACACTGAAGCTTTCTTT
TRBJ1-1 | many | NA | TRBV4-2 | CASSQEARGTEAFF | TGTGCCAGCAGCCAAGAGGCAAGGGGCACTGAAGCTTTCTTT
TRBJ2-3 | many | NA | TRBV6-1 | CASSPFLASNTDTQYF | TGTGCCAGCAGTCCATTCCTAGCGAGCAACACAGATACGCAGTATTTT
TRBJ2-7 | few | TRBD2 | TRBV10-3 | CAISGGSSYEQYF | TGTGCCATCAGCGGGGGGAGCTCCTACGAGCAGTACTTC
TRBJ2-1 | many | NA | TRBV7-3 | CASSETTGFGGEQFF | TGTGCCAGCAGCGAAACAACAGGGTTTGGAGGTGAGCAGTTCTTC
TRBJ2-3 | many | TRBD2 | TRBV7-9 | CASSSPGLAVHTDTQYF | TGTGCCAGCAGCTCCCCGGGACTAGCGGTGCACACAGATACGCAGTATTTT
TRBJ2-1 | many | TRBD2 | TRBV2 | CASPGLAGYNEQFF | TGTGCCAGTCCAGGACTAGCGGGATACAATGAGCAGTTCTTC
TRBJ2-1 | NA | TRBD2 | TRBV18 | CASSPPGGSFNEQFF | TGTGCCAGCTCACCACCCGGGGGGAGCTTCAATGAGCAGTTCTTC
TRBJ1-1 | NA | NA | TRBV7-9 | CASSSSGTDTEAFF | TGTGCCAGCAGCTCATCGGGGACGGACACTGAAGCTTTCTTT
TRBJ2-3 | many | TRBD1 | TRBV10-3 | CAIRQQGATDTQYF | TGTGCCATCAGACAACAGGGGGCGACTGATACGCAGTATTTT
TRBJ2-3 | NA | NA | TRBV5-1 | CASSLAPGRGTDTQYF | TGCGCCAGCAGCTTGGCCCCAGGCAGGGGAACAGATACGCAGTATTTT
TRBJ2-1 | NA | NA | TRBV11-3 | CASSLVGGGLYNEQFF | TGTGCCAGCAGCTTAGTCGGCGGGGGCCTTTACAATGAGCAGTTCTTC
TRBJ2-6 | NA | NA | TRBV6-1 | CASRGGNVLTF | TGTGCCAGCAGGGGTGGAAACGTCCTGACTTTC
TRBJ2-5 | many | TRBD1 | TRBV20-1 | CSAYQDRGGTQYF | TGCAGTGCTTACCAGGACAGGGGAGGGACCCAGTACTTC